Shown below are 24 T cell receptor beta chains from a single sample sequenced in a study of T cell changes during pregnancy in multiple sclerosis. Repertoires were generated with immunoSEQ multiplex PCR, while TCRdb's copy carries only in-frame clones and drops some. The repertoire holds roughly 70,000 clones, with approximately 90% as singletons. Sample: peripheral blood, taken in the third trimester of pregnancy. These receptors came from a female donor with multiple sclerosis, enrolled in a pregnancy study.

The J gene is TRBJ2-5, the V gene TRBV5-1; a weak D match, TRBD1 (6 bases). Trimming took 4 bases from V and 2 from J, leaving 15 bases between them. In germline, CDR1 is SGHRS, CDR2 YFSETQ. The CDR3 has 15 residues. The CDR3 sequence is CASSTLDSLQETQYF. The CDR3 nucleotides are TGCGCCAGCAGCACCTTGGACAGCTTGCAAGAGACCCAGTACTTC.

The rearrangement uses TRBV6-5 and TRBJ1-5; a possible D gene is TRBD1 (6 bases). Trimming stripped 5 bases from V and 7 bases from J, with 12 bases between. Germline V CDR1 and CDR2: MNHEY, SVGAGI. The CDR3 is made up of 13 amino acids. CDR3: CASSEIQGQPQHF. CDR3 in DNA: TGTGCCAGCAGTGAGATCCAGGGGCAGCCCCAGCATTTT.

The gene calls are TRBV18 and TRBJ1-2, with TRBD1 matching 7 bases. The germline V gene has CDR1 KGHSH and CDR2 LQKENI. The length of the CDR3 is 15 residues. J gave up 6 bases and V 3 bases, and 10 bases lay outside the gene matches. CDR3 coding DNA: TGTGCCAGCTCACCGATCAGAACGACAGGGAATGGCTACACCTTC. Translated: CASSPIRTTGNGYTF.

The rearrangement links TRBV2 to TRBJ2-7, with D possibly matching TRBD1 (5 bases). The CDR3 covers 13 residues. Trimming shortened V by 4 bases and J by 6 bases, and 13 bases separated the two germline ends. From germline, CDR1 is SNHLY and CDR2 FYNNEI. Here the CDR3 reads CASSALAGSEQYF. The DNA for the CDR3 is TGTGCCAGCAGTGCATTGGCAGGGTCCGAGCAGTACTTC.

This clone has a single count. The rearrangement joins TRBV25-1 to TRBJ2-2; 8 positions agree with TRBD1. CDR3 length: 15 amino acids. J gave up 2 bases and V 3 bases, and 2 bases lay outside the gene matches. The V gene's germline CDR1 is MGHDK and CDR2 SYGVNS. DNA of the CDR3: TGTGCCAGCAGTGATACAGGGGGTAACACCGGGGAGCTGTTTTTT. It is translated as CASSDTGGNTGELFF.

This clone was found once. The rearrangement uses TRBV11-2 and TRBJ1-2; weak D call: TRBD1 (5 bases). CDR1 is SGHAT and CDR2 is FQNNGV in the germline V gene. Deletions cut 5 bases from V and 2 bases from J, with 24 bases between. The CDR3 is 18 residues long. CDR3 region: CASSRTLTGFFGNYGYTF. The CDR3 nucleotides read TGTGCCAGCAGCCGCACCTTAACAGGCTTCTTCGGAAACTATGGCTACACCTTC.

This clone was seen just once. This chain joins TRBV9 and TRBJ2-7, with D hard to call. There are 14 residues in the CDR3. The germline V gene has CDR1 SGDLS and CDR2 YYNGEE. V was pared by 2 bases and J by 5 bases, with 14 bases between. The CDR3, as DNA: TGTGCCAGCAGCGTCTCGGTCGCCTTCAACGAGCAGTACTTC. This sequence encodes CASSVSVAFNEQYF.

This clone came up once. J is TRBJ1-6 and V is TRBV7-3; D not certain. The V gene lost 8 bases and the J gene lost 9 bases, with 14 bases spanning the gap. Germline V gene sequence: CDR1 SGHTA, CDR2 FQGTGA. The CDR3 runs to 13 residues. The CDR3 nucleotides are TGTGCCAGCTCCGCCCGGGTGGGTTCACCCCTCCACTTT. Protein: CASSARVGSPLHF.

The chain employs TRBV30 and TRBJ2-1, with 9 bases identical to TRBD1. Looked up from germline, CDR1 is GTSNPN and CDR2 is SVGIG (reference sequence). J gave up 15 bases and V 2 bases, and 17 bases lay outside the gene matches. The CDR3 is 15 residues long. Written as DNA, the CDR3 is TGTGCCTGGAGTTTAGGAACAGGGGGCAACGGGGTTCTGTTCTTC. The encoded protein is CAWSLGTGGNGVLFF.

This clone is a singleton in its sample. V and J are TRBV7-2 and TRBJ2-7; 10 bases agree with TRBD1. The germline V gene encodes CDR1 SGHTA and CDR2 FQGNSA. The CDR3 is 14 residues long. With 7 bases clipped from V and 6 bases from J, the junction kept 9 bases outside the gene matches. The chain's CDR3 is CASTLSGTGVEQYF. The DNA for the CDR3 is TGTGCCAGCACCTTGTCCGGGACAGGGGTCGAGCAGTACTTC.

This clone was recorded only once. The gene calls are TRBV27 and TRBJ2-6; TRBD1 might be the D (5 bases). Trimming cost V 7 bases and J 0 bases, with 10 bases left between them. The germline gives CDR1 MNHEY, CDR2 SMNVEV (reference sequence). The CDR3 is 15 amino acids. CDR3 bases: TGTGCCAGCACCCAGACAGTCTCTGGGGCCAACGTCCTGACTTTC. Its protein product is CASTQTVSGANVLTF.

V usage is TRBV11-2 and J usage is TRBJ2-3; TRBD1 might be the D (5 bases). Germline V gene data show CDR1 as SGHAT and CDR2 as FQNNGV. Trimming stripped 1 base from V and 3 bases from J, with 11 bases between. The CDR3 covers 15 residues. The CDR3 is CASSLGHRKTDTQYF. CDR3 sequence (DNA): TGTGCCAGCAGCTTAGGTCACAGGAAAACAGATACGCAGTATTTT.

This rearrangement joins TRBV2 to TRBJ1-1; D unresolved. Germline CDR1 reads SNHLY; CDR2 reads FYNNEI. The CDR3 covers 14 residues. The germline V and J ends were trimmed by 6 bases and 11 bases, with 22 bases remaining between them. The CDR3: CASSVISLERWAFF. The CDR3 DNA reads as TGTGCCAGCAGCGTAATTTCTCTAGAGAGGTGGGCTTTCTTT.

The CDR3 spells CASSPWRGDEKLFF. CDR3 DNA sequence: TGTGCCAGCAGCCCCTGGCGGGGGGATGAAAAACTGTTTTTT. This rearrangement joins TRBV16 to TRBJ1-4, with D possibly being TRBD1 (5 bases). Per the germline V gene, CDR1 is KGHSY and CDR2 is FQNENV. The CDR3 consists of 14 residues. With 4 bases removed from V and 6 bases from J, the gap between germline ends came to 12 bases. Full variable domain (remainder filled in from reference TRBV16 and TRBJ1-4): GEEVAQTPKHLVRGEGQKAKLYCAPIKGHSYVFWYQQVLKNEFKFLISFQNENVFDETGMPKERFSAKCLPNSPCSLEIQATKLEDSAVYFCASSPWRGDEKLFFGSGTQLSVL.

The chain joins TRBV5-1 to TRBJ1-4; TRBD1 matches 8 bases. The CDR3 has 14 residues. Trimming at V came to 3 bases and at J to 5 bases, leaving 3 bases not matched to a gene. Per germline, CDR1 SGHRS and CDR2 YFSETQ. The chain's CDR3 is CASSWDRQNEKLFF. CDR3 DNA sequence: TGCGCCAGCAGCTGGGACAGGCAAAATGAAAAACTGTTTTTT.

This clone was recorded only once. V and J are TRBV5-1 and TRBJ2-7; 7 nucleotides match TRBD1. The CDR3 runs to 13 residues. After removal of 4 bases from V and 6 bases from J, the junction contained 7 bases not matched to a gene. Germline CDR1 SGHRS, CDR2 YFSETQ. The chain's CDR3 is CASSQITGVEQYF. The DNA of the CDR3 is TGCGCCAGCAGCCAAATTACAGGGGTCGAGCAGTACTTC. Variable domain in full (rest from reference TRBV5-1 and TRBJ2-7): KAGVTQTPRYLIKTRGQQVTLSCSPISGHRSVSWYQQTPGQGLQFLFEYFSETQRNKGNFPGRFSGRQFSNSRSEMNVSTLELGDSALYLCASSQITGVEQYFGPGTRLTVT.

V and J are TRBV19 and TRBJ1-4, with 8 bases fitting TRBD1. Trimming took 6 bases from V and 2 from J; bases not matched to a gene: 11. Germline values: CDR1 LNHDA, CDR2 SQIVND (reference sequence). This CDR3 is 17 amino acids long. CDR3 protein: CASRGWRQGITNEKLFF. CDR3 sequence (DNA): TGTGCCAGTAGGGGATGGCGACAGGGGATCACTAATGAAAAACTGTTTTTT.

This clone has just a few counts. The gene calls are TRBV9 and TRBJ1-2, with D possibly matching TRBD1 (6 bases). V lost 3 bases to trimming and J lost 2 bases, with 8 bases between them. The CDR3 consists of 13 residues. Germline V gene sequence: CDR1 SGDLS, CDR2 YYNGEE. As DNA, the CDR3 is TGTGCCAGCAGCGAGGGACAAAACTATGGCTACACCTTC. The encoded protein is CASSEGQNYGYTF.

The CDR3 sequence is CASSKGQTYRNEQFF. As DNA, the CDR3 is TGTGCCAGCTCAAAGGGACAGACTTACCGCAATGAGCAGTTCTTC. J is TRBJ2-1 and V is TRBV18, with 7 bases fitting TRBD1. Germline assignment: CDR1 KGHSH and CDR2 LQKENI. The CDR3 length is 15 residues. With 5 bases clipped from V and 6 bases from J, the junction kept 10 bases outside the gene matches.

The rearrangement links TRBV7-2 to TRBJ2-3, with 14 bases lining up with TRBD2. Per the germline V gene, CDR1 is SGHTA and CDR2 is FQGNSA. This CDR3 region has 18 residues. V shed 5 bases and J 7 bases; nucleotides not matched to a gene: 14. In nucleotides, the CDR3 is TGTGCCAGCAGCCCTTCCGGGACTAGCGGGAGCCACAAATATACGCAGTATTTT. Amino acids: CASSPSGTSGSHKYTQYF.

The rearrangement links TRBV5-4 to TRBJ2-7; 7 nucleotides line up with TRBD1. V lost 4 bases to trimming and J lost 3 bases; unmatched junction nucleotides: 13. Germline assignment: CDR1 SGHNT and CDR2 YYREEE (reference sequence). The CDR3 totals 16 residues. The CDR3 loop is CASSPDLTGKGYEQYF. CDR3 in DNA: TGTGCCAGCAGCCCGGATCTGACAGGGAAGGGCTACGAGCAGTACTTC.

The CDR3 DNA sequence: TGTGCCAGCAGGCCTTGGGGGGGGCTCCAAGAGACCCAGTACTTC. The encoded protein is CASRPWGGLQETQYF. The rearrangement links TRBV7-2 to TRBJ2-5; tentative D call: TRBD2 (7 bases). The CDR3 spans 15 residues. Germline lookup yields CDR1 SGHTA and CDR2 FQGNSA. Trimming removed 6 bases from V and 1 base from J, with 15 bases in between.

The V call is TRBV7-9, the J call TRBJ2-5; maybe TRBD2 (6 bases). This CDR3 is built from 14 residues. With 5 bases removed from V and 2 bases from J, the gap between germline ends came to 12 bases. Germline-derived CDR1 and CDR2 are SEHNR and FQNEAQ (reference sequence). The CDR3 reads CASSPPAGQETQYF. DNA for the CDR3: TGTGCCAGCAGCCCCCCGGCGGGACAAGAGACCCAGTACTTC.

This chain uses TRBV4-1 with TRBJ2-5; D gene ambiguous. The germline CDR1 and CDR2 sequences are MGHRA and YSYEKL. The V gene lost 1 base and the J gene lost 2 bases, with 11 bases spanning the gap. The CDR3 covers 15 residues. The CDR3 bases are TGCGCCAGCAGCCAAGTTGAGACAAGACAAGAGACCCAGTACTTC. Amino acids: CASSQVETRQETQYF.